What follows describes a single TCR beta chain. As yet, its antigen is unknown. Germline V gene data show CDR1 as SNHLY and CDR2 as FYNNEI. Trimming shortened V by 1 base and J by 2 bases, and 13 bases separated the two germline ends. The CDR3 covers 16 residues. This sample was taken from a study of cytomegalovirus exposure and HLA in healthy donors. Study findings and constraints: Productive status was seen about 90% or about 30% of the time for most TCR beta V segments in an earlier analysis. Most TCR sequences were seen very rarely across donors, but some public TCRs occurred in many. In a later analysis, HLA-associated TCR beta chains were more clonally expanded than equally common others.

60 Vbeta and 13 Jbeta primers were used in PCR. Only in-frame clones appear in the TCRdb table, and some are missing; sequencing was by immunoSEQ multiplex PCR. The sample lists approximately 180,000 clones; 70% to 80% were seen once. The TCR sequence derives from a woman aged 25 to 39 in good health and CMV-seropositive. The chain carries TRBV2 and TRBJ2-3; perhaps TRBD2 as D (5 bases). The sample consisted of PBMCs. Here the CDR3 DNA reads TGTGCCAGCAGTGAAGACGGAGGCCCGGTCACAGATACGCAGTATTTT. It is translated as CASSEDGGPVTDTQYF.